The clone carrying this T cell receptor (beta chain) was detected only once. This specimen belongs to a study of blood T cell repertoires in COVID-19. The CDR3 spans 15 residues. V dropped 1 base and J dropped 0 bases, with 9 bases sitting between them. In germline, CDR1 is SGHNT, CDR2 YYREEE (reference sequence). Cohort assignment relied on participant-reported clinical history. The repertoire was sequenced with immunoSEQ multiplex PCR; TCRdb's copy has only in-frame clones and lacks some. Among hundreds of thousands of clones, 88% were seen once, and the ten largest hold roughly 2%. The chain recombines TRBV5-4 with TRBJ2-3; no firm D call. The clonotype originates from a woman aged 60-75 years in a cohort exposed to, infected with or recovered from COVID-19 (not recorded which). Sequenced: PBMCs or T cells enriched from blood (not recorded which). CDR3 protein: CASSLRLTSTDTQYF. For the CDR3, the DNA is TGTGCCAGCAGCTTGCGACTGACTAGCACAGATACGCAGTATTTT.